A selection of T cell receptor beta chains follows, all from one sample in a study of T cell responses to AZD1222 COVID-19 vaccine. Assay used: immunoSEQ multiplex PCR; TCRdb lists only in-frame clones, some missing. This sample has some 180,000 clones, with 91% found just once. Sequencing was performed on peripheral blood, taken 28 days after the second AZD1222 dose. The receptors were gathered from an adult who received the AZD1222 COVID-19 vaccine. The CDR3 runs from the conserved cysteine through the conserved F or W. D genes are given only for firm matches. Clone sizes are given selectively: once, few, many, or a class where the clone is expanded.

D	V	J	size	CDR3	DNA
-	TRBV27	TRBJ1-5	-	CASRLGGSNQPQHF	TGTGCCAGCAGACTGGGGGGTAGCAATCAGCCCCAGCATTTT
-	TRBV19	TRBJ1-1	-	CASKPRGREGTEAFF	TGTGCCAGTAAGCCCAGGGGACGAGAGGGGACTGAAGCTTTCTTT
-	TRBV19	TRBJ1-1	-	CASTQGPEQGEAFF	TGTGCCAGTACTCAGGGGCCCGAACAGGGTGAAGCTTTCTTT
-	TRBV19	TRBJ1-3	-	CASNPSSGNTIYF	TGTGCCAGTAATCCGAGCTCTGGAAACACCATATATTTT
-	TRBV4-3	TRBJ2-2	medium-sized	CASSQGPATGELFF	TGCGCCAGCAGCCAAGGCCCTGCCACCGGGGAGCTGTTTTTT
-	TRBV18	TRBJ1-1	-	CASSPSTDTEAFF	TGTGCCAGCTCACCATCCACGGACACTGAAGCTTTCTTT
-	TRBV19	TRBJ1-5	-	CASSIVRTSNQPQHF	TGTGCCAGTAGTATAGTGAGGACAAGCAATCAGCCCCAGCATTTT
-	TRBV27	TRBJ1-5	-	CGVGRNQPQHF	TGTGGTGTCGGAAGGAATCAGCCCCAGCATTTT
-	TRBV19	TRBJ1-1	-	CASVLDSRSFGYTEAFF	TGTGCCAGTGTATTGGACAGCCGATCCTTCGGGTACACTGAAGCTTTCTTT
-	TRBV7-6	TRBJ2-5	once	CASSLGFHGGAGRRETQYF	TGTGCCAGCAGCTTAGGGTTCCATGGGGGGGCCGGCCGGAGGGAGACCCAGTACTTC
-	TRBV29-1	TRBJ2-1	-	CSVRGNEQFF	TGCAGCGTGCGGGGAAATGAGCAGTTCTTC
TRBD2	TRBV5-1	TRBJ2-3	few	CASSGRETSGSRTQHTQYF	TGCGCCAGCAGCGGGCGGGAGACTAGCGGGAGCAGAACGCAACATACGCAGTATTTT
TRBD1	TRBV7-9	TRBJ1-6	-	CASSWGDRESSPLHF	TGTGCCAGCAGCTGGGGGGACAGGGAGAGTTCACCCCTCCACTTT
-	TRBV7-3	TRBJ2-4	-	CASSPGVGRIQYF	TGTGCCAGCAGCCCCGGGGTGGGCAGGATTCAGTACTTC
TRBD2	TRBV4-2	TRBJ2-1	once	CASSQDHGFWTRRGSQFF	TGTGCCAGCAGCCAAGATCACGGATTCTGGACTAGGAGGGGTTCGCAGTTCTTC
TRBD1	TRBV4-1	TRBJ1-2	-	CASSQDWGTGLRAGYTF	TGCGCCAGCAGCCAAGATTGGGGGACAGGGTTGCGTGCTGGCTACACCTTC
-	TRBV4-1	TRBJ2-3	-	CASSQGTGRTDTQYF	TGCGCCAGCAGCCAAGGGACGGGAAGAACAGATACGCAGTATTTT
-	TRBV6-1	TRBJ1-1	-	CASSELGEGWTEAFF	TGTGCCAGCAGTGAGTTGGGGGAGGGATGGACTGAAGCTTTCTTT
TRBD1	TRBV4-1	TRBJ1-6	once	CASSQGFARGTYNSPLHF	TGCGCCAGCAGCCAAGGATTCGCCAGGGGGACCTATAATTCACCCCTCCACTTT
TRBD1	TRBV2	TRBJ2-6	-	CASRRDRMESGANVLTF	TGTGCCAGCAGGAGGGACAGGATGGAATCTGGGGCCAACGTCCTGACTTTC
TRBD1	TRBV5-1	TRBJ1-3	-	CASTTGGSGNTIYF	TGCGCCAGCACCACAGGGGGCTCTGGAAACACCATATATTTT
-	TRBV15	TRBJ1-2	-	CATSRDVTPSLDYGYTF	TGTGCCACCAGCAGAGATGTAACCCCTTCGCTGGACTATGGCTACACCTTC
-	TRBV6-5	TRBJ1-1	-	CASSHTRPPNTEAFF	TGTGCCAGCAGTCACACAAGGCCACCGAACACTGAAGCTTTCTTT
-	TRBV28	TRBJ1-2	-	CASRLGHHDYTF	TGTGCCAGCAGACTCGGACATCACGACTACACCTTC
-	TRBV6-6	TRBJ1-3	-	CASSKVSGNTIYF	TGTGCCAGCAGTAAGGTCTCTGGAAACACCATATATTTT
-	TRBV5-6	TRBJ1-1	-	CASSKTGGLGAFF	TGTGCCAGCAGCAAAACAGGTGGATTGGGGGCTTTCTTT
TRBD2	TRBV3-1/TRBV3-2	TRBJ2-3	-	CASSPGTSGARGNTQYF	TGTGCCAGCAGCCCTGGGACTAGCGGGGCCAGGGGAAATACGCAGTATTTT
TRBD1	TRBV10-3	TRBJ1-2	-	CAISDPTGVAGYTF	TGTGCCATCAGTGATCCGACAGGGGTAGCTGGCTACACCTTC
-	TRBV6-5	TRBJ1-4	-	CASTLGTNEKLFF	TGTGCCAGCACATTAGGTACTAATGAAAAACTGTTTTTT
-	TRBV2	TRBJ1-5	-	CASSEYNRLSNQPQHF	TGTGCCAGCAGTGAATATAACCGGCTTAGCAATCAGCCCCAGCATTTT
TRBD1	TRBV7-8	TRBJ2-7	-	CASSLALTGHETYEQYF	TGTGCCAGCAGCTTAGCCCTGACAGGGCATGAGACCTACGAGCAGTACTTC
TRBD1	TRBV5-1	TRBJ1-1	-	CASSLERQGVTEAFF	TGCGCCAGCAGCTTGGAGCGACAGGGGGTGACTGAAGCTTTCTTT
-	TRBV23-1	TRBJ1-4	-	CASSQYSSNEKLFF	TGCGCCAGCAGTCAATACAGTTCTAATGAAAAACTGTTTTTT
-	TRBV7-9	TRBJ1-2	-	CASSSLSPRVGKYGYTF	TGTGCCAGCAGCTCCCTTAGCCCCCGGGTGGGAAAGTATGGCTACACCTTC
-	TRBV18	TRBJ1-2	-	CASFPGGLDGYTF	TGTGCCAGCTTTCCGGGGGGCTTAGATGGCTACACCTTC
TRBD2	TRBV7-9	TRBJ2-1	-	CASSTGGGYEQFF	TGTGCCAGCAGTACGGGGGGAGGGTATGAGCAGTTCTTC
TRBD1	TRBV28	TRBJ2-1	-	CASSSGTVSYNEQFF	TGTGCCAGCAGTTCCGGGACAGTGAGTTACAATGAGCAGTTCTTC
-	TRBV29-1	TRBJ2-1	-	CSVGLLYNEQFF	TGCAGCGTTGGTCTTCTCTACAATGAGCAGTTCTTC
-	TRBV7-9	TRBJ1-1	-	CASSPRQAREALTEAFF	TGTGCCAGCAGCCCCCGGCAGGCCAGGGAGGCTTTGACTGAAGCTTTCTTT
TRBD1	TRBV4-2	TRBJ2-2	-	CASFRGQARIGELFF	TGTGCCAGCTTCCGGGGACAGGCGAGGATCGGGGAGCTGTTTTTT
TRBD1	TRBV19	TRBJ1-2	-	CASSNRTGQENYGYTF	TGTGCCAGTAGTAATAGGACGGGACAGGAGAACTATGGCTACACCTTC
-	TRBV6-2/TRBV6-3	TRBJ1-3	-	CASSFGDSGNTIYF	TGTGCCAGCAGTTTCGGGGACTCTGGAAACACCATATATTTT
TRBD2	TRBV7-8	TRBJ2-1	-	CASMGLAGLGANEQFF	TGTGCCAGCATGGGACTAGCGGGCTTGGGGGCAAATGAGCAGTTCTTC
TRBD1	TRBV6-2/TRBV6-3	TRBJ2-5	-	CASSYPRTGEETQYF	TGTGCCAGCAGTTATCCGAGGACAGGGGAAGAGACCCAGTACTTC
-	TRBV16	TRBJ2-7	-	CASSQFNYEQYF	TGTGCCAGCAGCCAATTTAACTACGAGCAGTACTTC
TRBD2	TRBV7-3	TRBJ2-3	-	CASSSGLAGDTQYF	TGTGCCAGCAGCTCAGGACTAGCGGGAGATACGCAGTATTTT
TRBD2	TRBV2	TRBJ2-1	-	CASRGLAGTNEQFF	TGTGCCAGCAGAGGACTAGCGGGGACCAATGAGCAGTTCTTC
TRBD1	TRBV2	TRBJ1-6	-	CASNQGAGSSPLHF	TGTGCCAGCAATCAGGGGGCGGGATCTTCACCCCTCCACTTT
-	TRBV7-9	TRBJ2-5	-	CASSLRKQSQETQYF	TGTGCCAGCAGCTTAAGAAAGCAGTCCCAAGAGACCCAGTACTTC
-	TRBV5-4	TRBJ2-1	-	CASSLVGYHYNEQFF	TGTGCCAGCAGCTTGGTAGGGTATCACTACAATGAGCAGTTCTTC
-	TRBV4-3	TRBJ2-3	-	CASSHSGTARQYF	TGCGCCAGCAGCCACTCCGGGACCGCTAGGCAGTATTTT
TRBD1	TRBV7-7	TRBJ2-2	medium-sized	CASSPDRGRAGELFF	TGTGCTAGCAGCCCGGACAGGGGGCGCGCCGGGGAGCTGTTTTTT
-	TRBV27	TRBJ2-6	-	CASSPQRRNHLGANVLTF	TGTGCCAGCAGTCCCCAACGACGCAATCACCTGGGGGCCAACGTCCTGACTTTC